This TCR beta chain was sequenced in a study of naive and memory T cell subsets. An equimolar mix of two oligonucleotides served as the beta constant-region primer for TRBC1 and TRBC2. Four rounds of PCR amplified the ligated cDNA using nested alpha and beta constant-region primers plus SP2. The cDNA 3' end received a ligated single-stranded oligonucleotide carrying the SP2 primer and a 12-nucleotide UMI. TCRdb used MiXCR to reprocess the UMI-ligation and nested PCR reads, holding one entry per CDR3 protein. The data hold roughly 130,000 distinct CDR3 sequences, with just over 35% observed a single time. From germline, CDR1 is SQVTM and CDR2 ANQGSEA. The ends lost 4 bases at V and 3 bases at J; junction bases unmatched: 7. The CDR3 is 14 amino acids. After the first PCR, alpha and beta chain libraries were processed separately.

The sequenced sample consisted of central memory CD4+ T cells from blood. V gene TRBV29-1 combines with J gene TRBJ2-7; TRBD2 matches 9 bases. This TCR was recovered from a human donor in good health. The CDR3 DNA is TGCAGCGTTGGGGACGGTAGCGGGAGCTACGAGCAGTACTTC. Its translation: CSVGDGSGSYEQYF.